These 28 T cell receptor beta chains share one sample of origin, sequenced in a study of technical replicates of blood from a handful of donors. Data came from immunoSEQ multiplex PCR; TCRdb stores just in-frame clones and leaves some out. The table records tens of thousands of clones, 89% of them present only once. Sequenced sample: T cells isolated from PBMCs. Every receptor here comes from a human donor in good health.

This clone was seen only a few times. The chain has TRBV19 and TRBJ1-2; 10 bases match TRBD1. The CDR3 runs 15 residues. V trimming: 2 bases; J trimming: 2 bases; junction bases outside the gene matches: 2. The V gene's germline CDR1 is LNHDA and CDR2 SQIVND (reference sequence). CDR3 bases: TGTGCCAGTAGTATACAGGGACAGGGGAACTATGGCTACACCTTC. Translated, it gives CASSIQGQGNYGYTF. The variable domain in full, completed from reference TRBV19 and TRBJ1-2, reads DGGITQSPKYLFRKEGQNVTLSCEQNLNHDAMYWYRQDPGQGLRLIYYSQIVNDFQKGDIAEGYSVSREKKESFPLTVTSAQKNPTAFYLCASSIQGQGNYGYTFGSGTRLTVV.

The chain combines TRBV30 with TRBJ2-3; D remains ambiguous. The length of the CDR3 is 13 residues. The germline gives CDR1 GTSNPN, CDR2 SVGIG (reference sequence). Between the trimmed V and J ends, which lost 7 bases and 1 base, there was a span of 12 bases. Written as DNA, the CDR3 is TGTGCCTCTGACAACCCCCGCACAGATACGCAGTATTTT. Its translation is CASDNPRTDTQYF.

Only a few counts were recorded for this clone. The germline gene is not matched at one end of the junction; a read error may be the cause. The CDR3 spells CASSFVDTEAFF. The CDR3 DNA reads as TGTGCCAGCAGCTTCGTGGACACAGAAGCTTTCTTT. The rearrangement links TRBV7-9 to TRBJ1-1, with D possibly TRBD1 on 5 matching bases. The CDR3 length is 12 residues. CDR1 is SEHNR, CDR2 FQNEAQ, per germline (reference sequence).

This chain uses TRBV7-9 with TRBJ1-1; D remains unclear. CDR3 length equals 14 residues. The V and J ends lost 4 bases and 5 bases respectively, with 14 bases between them. CDR1 is SEHNR and CDR2 is FQNEAQ in the germline V gene (reference sequence). This CDR3 reads CASSWEYGETEAFF. The DNA of the CDR3 is TGTGCCAGCAGCTGGGAGTACGGGGAGACTGAAGCTTTCTTT.

The V and J genes are TRBV9 and TRBJ2-7; TRBD2 agrees at 7 bases. Per the germline V gene, CDR1 is SGDLS and CDR2 is YYNGEE. V gave up 0 bases and J gave up 4 bases; unmatched junction bases: 13. CDR3 length equals 17 residues. The CDR3: CASSVGASGDPWYEQYF. CDR3 nucleotide sequence: TGTGCCAGCAGCGTAGGAGCTAGCGGAGACCCCTGGTACGAGCAGTACTTC.

The chain carries TRBV7-9 and TRBJ2-5; TRBD2 agrees at 12 bases. The junction had 15 bases not matched to a gene; V was cut back by 5 bases and J by 5 bases. Germline-derived CDR1 and CDR2 are SEHNR and FQNEAQ (reference sequence). The CDR3 has 18 amino acids. The CDR3 bases are TGTGCCAGCAGCCGCCGCCCTAGCGGGAGGGCCACCTTTGAGACCCAGTACTTC. The encoded protein is CASSRRPSGRATFETQYF. The full variable domain, rest sourced from reference TRBV7-9 and TRBJ2-5, is DTGVSQNPRHKITKRGQNVTFRCDPISEHNRLYWYRQTLGQGPEFLTYFQNEAQLEKSRLLSDRFSAERPKGSFSTLEIQRTEQGDSAMYLCASSRRPSGRATFETQYFGPGTRLLVL.

The chain recombines TRBV5-5 with TRBJ1-2, with a tentative D call TRBD1 (5 bases). CDR1 is SGHKS, CDR2 YYEKEE, per germline (reference sequence). Deletions cut 4 bases from V and 4 bases from J, with 14 bases between. The CDR3 loop spans 14 amino acids. CDR3 DNA sequence: TGTGCCAGCAGCCTGAAAGGGGACTTCTATGGCTACACCTTC. Translation: CASSLKGDFYGYTF. The complete variable domain, with remaining parts taken from reference TRBV5-5 and TRBJ1-2, reads DAGVTQSPTHLIKTRGQQVTLRCSPISGHKSVSWYQQVLGQGPQFIFQYYEKEERGRGNFPDRFSARQFPNYSSELNVNALLLGDSALYLCASSLKGDFYGYTFGSGTRLTVV.

The gene calls are TRBV11-3 and TRBJ2-3; 8 positions agree with TRBD2. Germline V gene sequence: CDR1 SGHNT, CDR2 YENEEA. The V gene end was trimmed by 5 bases and the J gene end by 5 bases; junction bases not matched to a gene: 15. There are 17 residues in the CDR3. This CDR3 reads CASSPPHWREVQDTQYF. For the CDR3, the DNA is TGTGCCAGCAGCCCCCCTCATTGGCGGGAGGTTCAAGATACGCAGTATTTT.

The chain employs TRBV5-8 and TRBJ2-7, with D perhaps matching TRBD1 (5 bases). With 4 bases removed from V and 4 bases from J, the gap between germline ends came to 9 bases. Germline V gene sequence: CDR1 SGHTS, CDR2 YDEGEE. CDR3 length: 12 amino acids. The CDR3 protein is CASSVDKYEQYF. In nucleotides, the CDR3 is TGTGCCAGCAGCGTGGACAAATACGAGCAGTACTTC.

The V and J genes are TRBV11-2 and TRBJ2-4, with 7 bases lining up with TRBD1. The CDR3 loop spans 12 amino acids. The germline gives CDR1 SGHAT, CDR2 FQNNGV. Trimming removed 4 bases from V and 12 bases from J; junction bases left unmatched: 6. CDR3 amino acids: CASSSSQGTQYF. The CDR3 nucleotides read TGTGCCAGCAGCTCATCACAGGGGACTCAGTACTTC.

This chain joins TRBV5-6 and TRBJ1-2, with 9 bases lining up with TRBD1. This CDR3 contains 15 residues. From germline, CDR1 is SGHDT and CDR2 YYEEEE. Losses at the gene ends were 5 bases for V and 8 bases for J; bases not matched to a gene: 13. The CDR3 DNA follows: TGTGCCAGCAGGGAATGGGACAGGGCAACTCGGGGCTACACCTTC. This gives the protein CASREWDRATRGYTF.

The rearrangement uses TRBV6-6 and TRBJ1-2; the match to TRBD1 covers 9 bases. The CDR3 has 15 residues. Trimming took 0 bases from V and 5 from J; bases not matched to a gene: 4. CDR1 is MNHNY, CDR2 SVGAGI, per germline (reference sequence). DNA of the CDR3: TGTGCCAGCAGTTACTCGGGACAGGGAGTATATGGCTACACCTTC. This translates into CASSYSGQGVYGYTF.

The CDR3 DNA reads as TGCGCCAGCAGCAGAGGGACTAGCGATCCAGATACGCAGTATTTT. It encodes CASSRGTSDPDTQYF. J is TRBJ2-3 and V is TRBV5-1, with 10 bases identical to TRBD2. V lost 4 bases and J lost 4; bases outside the gene matches: 6. The CDR3 extends over 15 amino acids. CDR1 and CDR2 from the germline V gene are SGHRS and YFSETQ.

The genes are TRBV10-3 and TRBJ1-1; D gene ambiguous. In germline, CDR1 is ENHRY, CDR2 SYGVKD. V lost 4 bases to trimming and J lost 5 bases, with 11 bases between them. There are 13 residues in the CDR3. CDR3 nucleotide sequence: TGTGCCATCAGTGGAGAGGGTGGTACTGAAGCTTTCTTT. This codes for CAISGEGGTEAFF.

V usage is TRBV19 and J usage is TRBJ1-1, with TRBD1 matching 8 bases. The CDR3 is made up of 17 amino acids. Per germline, CDR1 LNHDA and CDR2 SQIVND (reference sequence). Trimming cost V 3 bases and J 4 bases; bases outside gene matches: 13. This CDR3 is CASSIPGRGRRGTEAFF. The CDR3 nucleotides are TGTGCCAGTAGTATTCCAGGCAGGGGGCGAAGGGGCACTGAAGCTTTCTTT.

The chain links TRBV11-2 to TRBJ1-2; 8 nucleotides align to TRBD1. This CDR3 has 13 residues. CDR1 and CDR2 from the germline V gene are SGHAT and FQNNGV. The V gene end was trimmed by 4 bases and the J gene end by 3 bases; junction bases not matched to a gene: 1. DNA for the CDR3: TGTGCCAGCAGCTCGACAGGGGACTATGGCTACACCTTC. This gives the protein CASSSTGDYGYTF.

The chain has TRBV9 and TRBJ2-2; TRBD2 agrees at 11 bases. Looked up from germline, CDR1 is SGDLS and CDR2 is YYNGEE. The V and J ends lost 3 bases and 7 bases, in that order; junction bases with no gene match: 8. CDR3 size: 16 residues. The CDR3 sequence: CASSETGTSGGGELFF. CDR3 in DNA: TGTGCCAGCAGCGAAACCGGGACTAGCGGTGGCGGGGAGCTGTTTTTT.

The rearrangement uses TRBV13 and TRBJ2-1; possibly TRBD1 for D (5 bases). Trimming shortened V by 0 bases and J by 5 bases, and 14 bases separated the two germline ends. Germline lookup yields CDR1 PRHDT and CDR2 FYEKMQ (reference sequence). CDR3 length: 16 amino acids. This CDR3 is CASSLGPGILHNEQFF. In DNA form, the CDR3 reads TGTGCCAGCAGCTTAGGCCCAGGGATTCTACACAATGAGCAGTTCTTC.

A single count supports this clone. This chain uses TRBV6-6 with TRBJ1-2; D is possibly TRBD1 (6 bases). The CDR3 is 11 residues long. The V and J ends lost 10 bases and 7 bases respectively, with 13 bases between them. Germline lookup yields CDR1 MNHNY and CDR2 SVGAGI (reference sequence). The CDR3 sequence is CAIRTASGYTF. DNA of the CDR3: TGTGCCATCAGGACAGCCAGTGGCTACACCTTC.

The chain links TRBV9 to TRBJ2-2, with D possibly matching TRBD2 (5 bases). The V and J ends lost 3 bases and 6 bases respectively, with 9 bases between them. Germline CDR1 reads SGDLS; CDR2 reads YYNGEE. The CDR3 extends over 13 amino acids. The CDR3 reads CASSAGVAGELFF. The CDR3 nucleotides are TGTGCCAGCAGCGCCGGGGTGGCCGGGGAGCTGTTTTTT.

The rearrangement links TRBV9 to TRBJ1-4; tentatively, D is TRBD1 (5 bases). Germline CDR1 is SGDLS and CDR2 is YYNGEE. Trimming shortened V by 5 bases and J by 6 bases, and 11 bases separated the two germline ends. The CDR3 sequence is 13 residues long. The CDR3 protein is CASSRGPDEKLFF. The CDR3 nucleotides are TGTGCCAGCAGTAGGGGTCCCGATGAAAAACTGTTTTTT. Full variable domain (rest looked up from reference TRBV9 and TRBJ1-4): DSGVTQTPKHLITATGQRVTLRCSPRSGDLSVYWYQQSLDQGLQFLIQYYNGEERAKGNILERFSAQQFPDLHSELNLSSLELGDSALYFCASSRGPDEKLFFGSGTQLSVL.

The rearrangement uses TRBV29-1 and TRBJ2-1; 7 nucleotides align to TRBD2. The CDR3 runs 17 residues. V shed 0 bases and J 7 bases; nucleotides not matched to a gene: 15. CDR1 is SQVTM, CDR2 ANQGSEA, per germline. The CDR3 is CSVEDLMGRGYLNEQFF. CDR3 nucleotides: TGCAGCGTTGAAGATCTCATGGGGCGGGGGTACCTAAATGAGCAGTTCTTC.

This clone occurred once. The V gene is TRBV4-2, the J gene TRBJ1-5; 9 bases are a match to TRBD1. J gave up 2 bases and V 1 base, and 9 bases lay outside the gene matches. The CDR3 extends over 18 amino acids. Germline loops: CDR1 LGHNA, CDR2 YNFKEQ. This CDR3 reads CASSQAYTGGAGNQPQHF. The CDR3, as DNA: TGTGCCAGCAGCCAAGCTTATACAGGGGGCGCCGGCAATCAGCCCCAGCATTTT.

This clone was found a few times. This chain links TRBV14 with TRBJ2-7; perhaps TRBD1 as D (6 bases). Germline-derived CDR1 and CDR2 are SGHDN and FVKESK. V lost 6 bases and J lost 3, with 9 bases in between. The CDR3 has 12 residues. The CDR3 region has the DNA TGTGCCAGCAGACTACAGGGCTACGAGCAGTACTTC. Amino acid sequence: CASRLQGYEQYF. The variable domain in full, completed from reference TRBV14 and TRBJ2-7, reads EAGVTQFPSHSVIEKGQTVTLRCDPISGHDNLYWYRRVMGKEIKFLLHFVKESKQDESGMPNNRFLAERTGGTYSTLKVQPAELEDSGVYFCASRLQGYEQYFGPGTRLTVT.

The genes are TRBV4-2 and TRBJ2-7; D possibly corresponds to TRBD1 (5 bases). This CDR3 region has 16 residues. V was cut by 4 bases and J by 2 bases, with 18 bases left in between. The germline CDR1 and CDR2 sequences are LGHNA and YNFKEQ. This chain's CDR3 is CASSPPPGLYTYEQYF. CDR3 in DNA: TGTGCCAGCAGCCCTCCTCCAGGGTTGTATACCTACGAGCAGTACTTC.

Points on this clone: An end of the junction differs from the germline gene, which may be a read error. The rearrangement uses TRBV18 and TRBJ1-3; D remains unclear. Per the germline V gene, CDR1 is KGHSH and CDR2 is LQKENI. This CDR3 is built from 14 residues. The CDR3 loop is CASSPTETGTTIYF. The CDR3 nucleotides read TGTGCCAGCTCCCCCACAGAAACTGGAACCACCATATATTTT.

V is TRBV4-1 and J is TRBJ2-3; 14 bases agree with TRBD2. Losses at the gene ends were 4 bases for V and 5 bases for J; bases not matched to a gene: 11. This CDR3 has 18 residues. Germline CDR1 MGHRA, CDR2 YSYEKL. The CDR3 bases are TGCGCCAGCAGCCTCGGGACTAGCGGGAGTCGTCTACGAGATACGCAGTATTTT. This encodes CASSLGTSGSRLRDTQYF.

This chain connects TRBV9 to TRBJ2-1; 10 bases line up with TRBD2. The germline V gene encodes CDR1 SGDLS and CDR2 YYNGEE. J was trimmed by 8 bases and V by 6 bases; bases with no gene match: 14. This CDR3 comprises 16 residues. The CDR3 loop is CASTKTTSGISDEQFF. Written as DNA, the CDR3 is TGTGCCAGCACCAAGACAACTAGCGGGATATCGGATGAGCAGTTCTTC.